This entry lists 29 T cell receptor beta chains sequenced from one sample in a study of CD8+ T cells in alopecia areata (dated by TCRdb to between 2017 and 2018). From alopecia areata patients, peripheral blood was collected along with lesional scalp punch biopsies. Library method: the immunoSEQ multiplex PCR assay. To provide template for TCR sequencing, every sample had RNA extracted and reverse transcribed into cDNA. TCRdb retrieved this table from immuneACCESS and kept in-frame rearrangements only. Not all clones are present; in checked studies, unresolved V genes account for under half, and no reason is known for the remainder. The table for this sample lists approximately 11,000 clones; around 62% of them were counted only once. The ten most abundant clones make up 11% to 15% of the sample. The material sequenced was skin. Receptor source: a human donor with alopecia areata.

The chain couples TRBV11-2 to TRBJ2-3; no clear D. Trimming stripped 2 bases from V and 7 bases from J, with 7 bases between. This CDR3 contains 12 residues. Germline V gives CDR1 SGHAT, CDR2 FQNNGV. The CDR3 is CASSLLFHTQYF. For the CDR3, the DNA is TGTGCCAGCAGCTTACTCTTCCATACGCAGTATTTT.

This chain joins TRBV5-8 and TRBJ2-1, with D possibly matching TRBD2 (6 bases). V lost 7 bases to trimming and J lost 0 bases, with 17 bases between them. Germline-derived CDR1 and CDR2 are SGHTS and YDEGEE. The CDR3 consists of 16 residues. As DNA, the CDR3 is TGTGCCAGCGTCTCGCGGGACGGTAGCTCCTACAATGAGCAGTTCTTC. Amino acids: CASVSRDGSSYNEQFF.

The rearrangement uses TRBV27 and TRBJ2-2; no firm D call. The CDR3 has 15 residues. Trimming took 3 bases from V and 5 from J, leaving 13 bases between them. Germline loops: CDR1 MNHEY, CDR2 SMNVEV (reference sequence). CDR3 coding DNA: TGTGCCAGCAGTTTCTTATCCCACTCTACCGGGGAGCTGTTTTTT. Protein: CASSFLSHSTGELFF.

The V and J genes are TRBV2 and TRBJ2-3; tentatively, D is TRBD2 (5 bases). Per germline, CDR1 SNHLY and CDR2 FYNNEI. The V end lost 5 bases, the J end lost 2 bases, and 14 bases lay between the germline ends. The CDR3 is 15 residues long. This CDR3 reads CASSKLERDTDTQYF. CDR3 bases: TGTGCCAGCAGTAAACTAGAAAGGGACACAGATACGCAGTATTTT. The whole variable domain, remainder taken from reference TRBV2 and TRBJ2-3, is EPEVTQTPSHQVTQMGQEVILRCVPISNHLYFYWYRQILGQKVEFLVSFYNNEISEKSEIFDDQFSVERPDGSNFTLKIRSTKLEDSAMYFCASSKLERDTDTQYFGPGTRLTVL.

This clone occurred a few times. The J gene is TRBJ1-4, the V gene TRBV6-5, with 8 bases aligning to TRBD1. The CDR3 totals 14 residues. CDR1 is MNHEY, CDR2 SVGAGI, per germline. V dropped 5 bases and J dropped 4; count of bases not matched to a gene: 3. CDR3 in DNA: TGTGCCAGCAGTAGACAGGGGTTTAATGAAAAACTGTTTTTT. Its translation: CASSRQGFNEKLFF.

By sample share, this clone is medium-sized (0.01 to 0.1%). The chain uses TRBV4-2 and TRBJ2-5, with D tentatively TRBD1 or TRBD2 (5 bases each). Trimming took 4 bases from V and 0 from J, leaving 15 bases between them. Germline CDR1 and CDR2: LGHNA and YNFKEQ. This CDR3 comprises 16 residues. CDR3 sequence (DNA): TGTGCCAGCAGCCCAACTTCCGGGACCAACCAAGAGACCCAGTACTTC. Amino acids: CASSPTSGTNQETQYF.

The gene calls are TRBV7-2 and TRBJ1-5; D gene uncertain. Germline V gene sequence: CDR1 SGHTA, CDR2 FQGNSA. There are 13 residues in the CDR3. V shed 1 base and J shed 2 bases, with 3 bases lying between them. CDR3 amino acids: CASSLVGNQPQHF. CDR3 nucleotides: TGTGCCAGCAGCTTAGTAGGCAATCAGCCCCAGCATTTT.

The chain joins TRBV29-1 to TRBJ2-1; the match to TRBD1 covers 7 bases. This CDR3 comprises 16 residues. The trim removed 5 bases at V and 1 base at J, leaving 11 bases unmatched. Germline V gives CDR1 SQVTM, CDR2 ANQGSEA. CDR3 sequence (DNA): TGCAGCGTTCTTCAGACAGGGTACAAGTCCTACAATGAGCAGTTCTTC. Encoded protein: CSVLQTGYKSYNEQFF.

V is TRBV5-1 and J is TRBJ2-2; D is unresolved. The CDR3 is made up of 13 amino acids. Germline-derived CDR1 and CDR2 are SGHRS and YFSETQ. V lost 4 bases, J lost 6 bases, and 10 bases lay in between. Here the CDR3 reads CASSLILPGELFF. The CDR3 DNA follows: TGCGCCAGCAGCCTGATACTCCCCGGGGAGCTGTTTTTT.

This clone turned up a few times. The chain recombines TRBV27 with TRBJ2-2; no firm D call. With 8 bases removed from V and 4 bases from J, the gap between germline ends came to 11 bases. CDR3 size: 13 residues. Germline V gene data show CDR1 as MNHEY and CDR2 as SMNVEV (reference sequence). For the CDR3, the DNA is TGTGCCAGCTCGCGAGGATTCACCGGGGAGCTGTTTTTT. Amino acids: CASSRGFTGELFF.

This clone is judged large. The CDR3, as DNA: TGCAGCGTTGAGGGGACAGGGGTGAACACTGAAGCTTTCTTT. Protein product: CSVEGTGVNTEAFF. The chain recombines TRBV29-1 with TRBJ1-1, with 10 bases fitting TRBD1. Trimming removed 3 bases from V and 0 bases from J; junction bases left unmatched: 1. This CDR3 has 14 residues. Germline CDR1 SQVTM, CDR2 ANQGSEA.

This clone was observed a handful of times. This chain links TRBV27 with TRBJ2-1; unclear D gene. V was shortened by 2 bases and J by 0 bases, with 11 bases between the two germline ends. Germline V gene lookup returns CDR1 MNHEY and CDR2 SMNVEV (reference sequence). The CDR3 is 16 residues long. In DNA, the CDR3 is TGTGCCAGCAGTTTAGCCTTCTCTAGCTCCTACAATGAGCAGTTCTTC. Amino acids: CASSLAFSSSYNEQFF.

The chain combines TRBV4-1 with TRBJ2-1; TRBD1 matches at 8 bases. Per the germline V gene, CDR1 is MGHRA and CDR2 is YSYEKL. V lost 0 bases to trimming and J lost 1 base; unmatched junction nucleotides: 11. This CDR3 region has 19 residues. The CDR3 region has the DNA TGCGCCAGCAGCCAAGATCGCGCAGGGGGCGCTGATTCCTACAATGAGCAGTTCTTC. Its translation: CASSQDRAGGADSYNEQFF.

The chain links TRBV5-1 to TRBJ2-7, with D perhaps TRBD1 or TRBD2 (5 bases each). Germline-derived CDR1 and CDR2 are SGHRS and YFSETQ. V lost 0 bases, J lost 0 bases, and 31 bases lay in between. The CDR3 spans 22 residues. The CDR3 sequence: CASSLGGELGRQPYQRSYEQYF. CDR3 bases: TGCGCCAGCAGCTTGGGAGGGGAACTGGGGAGACAACCATACCAACGCTCCTACGAGCAGTACTTC.

The chain couples TRBV4-1 to TRBJ1-4; D is unclear. The V end lost 0 bases, the J end lost 5 bases, and 13 bases lay between the germline ends. This CDR3 has 16 residues. Germline CDR1 MGHRA, CDR2 YSYEKL. The CDR3 sequence is CASSQDPAGGNEKLFF. CDR3 DNA sequence: TGCGCCAGCAGCCAAGACCCGGCAGGCGGAAATGAAAAACTGTTTTTT.

J is TRBJ2-7 and V is TRBV19; the D gene is possibly TRBD1 (6 bases). Looked up from germline, CDR1 is LNHDA and CDR2 is SQIVND (reference sequence). This CDR3 is 13 amino acids long. The V end was cut by 5 bases, the J end by 3 bases, with 11 bases between. In DNA form, the CDR3 reads TGTGCCAGTAGTCCAGGACAGTACTACGAGCAGTACTTC. Protein sequence: CASSPGQYYEQYF.

This chain joins TRBV7-2 and TRBJ1-5; D remains ambiguous. Trimming took off 2 bases at V and 3 bases at J, with 11 bases between the two ends. CDR1 is SGHTA, CDR2 FQGNSA, per germline. The CDR3 extends over 15 amino acids. CDR3 DNA sequence: TGTGCCAGCAGCTTACAAGGCTCCTTCAATCAGCCCCAGCATTTT. Protein sequence: CASSLQGSFNQPQHF.

The J gene is TRBJ1-6, the V gene TRBV6-5; TRBD1 matches at 7 bases. The V gene's germline CDR1 is MNHEY and CDR2 SVGAGI. Losses at the gene ends were 4 bases for V and 7 bases for J; bases not matched to a gene: 1. CDR3 length equals 13 residues. The CDR3 here is CASSWTGNSPLHF. Written as DNA, the CDR3 is TGTGCCAGCAGTTGGACAGGAAATTCACCCCTCCACTTT.

This clone turned up a few times. V usage is TRBV19 and J usage is TRBJ2-5; 7 nucleotides align to TRBD1. In germline, CDR1 is LNHDA, CDR2 SQIVND (reference sequence). The CDR3 totals 14 residues. After removal of 9 bases from V and 4 bases from J, the junction contained 11 bases not matched to a gene. CDR3 coding DNA: TGTGCCAGCAGAAGACAGGGTCGGGGAGAGACCCAGTACTTC. Its translation: CASRRQGRGETQYF. Full variable domain (missing parts from reference TRBV19 and TRBJ2-5): DGGITQSPKYLFRKEGQNVTLSCEQNLNHDAMYWYRQDPGQGLRLIYYSQIVNDFQKGDIAEGYSVSREKKESFPLTVTSAQKNPTAFYLCASRRQGRGETQYFGPGTRLLVL.

By share, this clone ranks as medium-sized. The V gene is TRBV2, the J gene TRBJ2-2; 12 bases are shared with TRBD2. Germline lookup yields CDR1 SNHLY and CDR2 FYNNEI. With V trimmed by 8 bases and J by 5 bases, 3 bases remained unmatched. The CDR3 loop spans 14 amino acids. CDR3 region: CASRGLAGTGELFF. CDR3 nucleotides: TGTGCCAGCCGTGGACTAGCGGGAACCGGGGAGCTGTTTTTT.

The V call is TRBV6-5, the J call TRBJ2-7; D gene uncertain. V was cut by 6 bases and J by 5 bases, with 20 bases left in between. Looked up from germline, CDR1 is MNHEY and CDR2 is SVGAGI. The CDR3 contains 15 residues. CDR3 sequence reads: CASRARTRIPHEQYF. The CDR3 region has the DNA TGTGCCAGCAGGGCCAGGACCAGGATCCCCCACGAGCAGTACTTC.

V usage is TRBV7-9 and J usage is TRBJ2-7, with 8 bases aligning to TRBD1. CDR1 and CDR2 from the germline V gene are SEHNR and FQNEAQ (reference sequence). The CDR3 length is 17 residues. Unmatched junction bases numbered 12, after V lost 2 bases and J lost 3 bases. The CDR3 DNA sequence: TGTGCCAGCAGCTTATACCCCCTCAGGGACAGGCGCTACGAGCAGTACTTC. Its translation: CASSLYPLRDRRYEQYF.

This clone was seen just once. The CDR3 is CASFGNTEAFF. For the CDR3, the DNA is TGTGCCAGCTTTGGAAACACTGAAGCTTTCTTT. V and J are TRBV2 and TRBJ1-1; D gene uncertain. This CDR3 spans 11 amino acids. The germline gives CDR1 SNHLY, CDR2 FYNNEI. V lost 8 bases to trimming and J lost 2 bases, with 6 bases between them. The entire variable domain, with the rest obtained from reference TRBV2 and TRBJ1-1, is as follows: EPEVTQTPSHQVTQMGQEVILRCVPISNHLYFYWYRQILGQKVEFLVSFYNNEISEKSEIFDDQFSVERPDGSNFTLKIRSTKLEDSAMYFCASFGNTEAFFGQGTRLTVV.

The chain has TRBV7-3 and TRBJ2-6; 7 bases match TRBD1. The V and J ends lost 1 base and 0 bases, in that order; junction bases with no gene match: 6. Germline V gives CDR1 SGHTA, CDR2 FQGTGA. This CDR3 has 18 amino acids. The CDR3 here is CASSLNAGGSSGANVLTF. Written as DNA, the CDR3 is TGTGCCAGCAGCTTAAACGCAGGGGGTAGCTCTGGGGCCAACGTCCTGACTTTC.

The chain links TRBV25-1 to TRBJ1-4, with D possibly being TRBD1 (5 bases). CDR1 and CDR2 (germline): MGHDK, SYGVNS. V dropped 2 bases and J dropped 7 bases, with 14 bases sitting between them. This CDR3 region has 15 residues. CDR3 residues: CASSEPRGLAEKLFF. The CDR3 bases are TGTGCCAGCAGTGAACCCCGGGGGTTGGCTGAAAAACTGTTTTTT.

V usage is TRBV28 and J usage is TRBJ2-7; 11 bases agree with TRBD1. The CDR3 is 15 amino acids. With 5 bases clipped from V and 6 bases from J, the junction kept 9 bases outside the gene matches. Germline values: CDR1 MDHEN, CDR2 SYDVKM. CDR3 in amino acids: CASSLTGQGDPEQYF. The CDR3 DNA reads TGTGCCAGCAGTCTAACGGGACAGGGGGATCCCGAGCAGTACTTC.

The V and J genes are TRBV27 and TRBJ1-1, with 9 positions matching TRBD1. From germline, CDR1 is MNHEY and CDR2 SMNVEV (reference sequence). With V trimmed by 5 bases and J by 7 bases, 8 bases remained unmatched. The CDR3 loop spans 14 amino acids. The CDR3 DNA follows: TGTGCCAGCAGTCAAGGGACAGGGATGGATGAAGCTTTCTTT. It translates to CASSQGTGMDEAFF.

The chain carries TRBV6-6 and TRBJ1-1, with D possibly matching TRBD1 (5 bases). The CDR3 covers 16 residues. Germline loops: CDR1 MNHNY, CDR2 SVGAGI (reference sequence). V was cut by 5 bases and J by 1 base, with 17 bases left in between. CDR3 in amino acids: CASSPRQTGENTEAFF. For the CDR3, the DNA is TGTGCCAGCAGTCCCAGACAGACTGGGGAGAACACTGAAGCTTTCTTT.

This rearrangement joins TRBV9 to TRBJ2-1; TRBD2 matches 9 bases. Per germline, CDR1 SGDLS and CDR2 YYNGEE. This CDR3 has 17 residues. With 3 bases clipped from V and 12 bases from J, the junction kept 19 bases outside the gene matches. The DNA for the CDR3 is TGTGCCAGCAGCGAGAGCGGAGTAGCGGGGGACGCCAGGGGGCAGTTCTTC. Residues: CASSESGVAGDARGQFF.